The 28 T cell receptor beta chains listed next were all sequenced from one sample in a study of cytomegalovirus exposure and HLA in healthy donors. It was with 60 Vbeta and 13 Jbeta primers that the PCR ran. The table came from immunoSEQ multiplex PCR; TCRdb's copy has only in-frame clones and leaves some out. Its listing shows under 65,000 clones. The sequenced material came from PBMCs. These receptor sequences come from a woman in her 30s in good health and CMV-seropositive.

V and J are TRBV10-1 and TRBJ2-3; 9 bases are a match to TRBD2. Trimming removed 5 bases from V and 4 bases from J; junction bases left unmatched: 1. The CDR3 is made up of 13 amino acids. Germline assignment: CDR1 WNHNN and CDR2 SYGVQD (reference sequence). As DNA, the CDR3 is TGCGCCAGCAGTTTAGCGGGAGCAGATACGCAGTATTTT. It codes for CASSLAGADTQYF.

The V call is TRBV25-1, the J call TRBJ2-1, with 8 bases matching TRBD1. J was trimmed by 3 bases and V by 3 bases; bases with no gene match: 10. CDR1 is MGHDK and CDR2 is SYGVNS in the germline V gene. The CDR3 consists of 17 residues. The CDR3 DNA sequence: TGTGCCAGCAGTGACCGACAGGGGCAGGGGTTCTACAATGAGCAGTTCTTC. Its protein is CASSDRQGQGFYNEQFF.

V usage is TRBV5-1 and J usage is TRBJ1-1; TRBD1 is a possible D gene (6 bases). The CDR3 loop spans 14 amino acids. Germline CDR1 is SGHRS and CDR2 is YFSETQ. The V end was cut by 3 bases, the J end by 4 bases, with 13 bases between. CDR3 in amino acids: CASSSQTGSTEAFF. DNA for the CDR3: TGCGCCAGCAGCTCTCAAACAGGGAGCACTGAAGCTTTCTTT. The complete variable domain, with remaining parts taken from reference TRBV5-1 and TRBJ1-1, reads KAGVTQTPRYLIKTRGQQVTLSCSPISGHRSVSWYQQTPGQGLQFLFEYFSETQRNKGNFPGRFSGRQFSNSRSEMNVSTLELGDSALYLCASSSQTGSTEAFFGQGTRLTVV.

The chain is built from TRBV30 and TRBJ2-7; 9 nucleotides agree with TRBD2. The ends lost 4 bases at V and 6 bases at J; junction bases unmatched: 10. The CDR3 spans 14 residues. Germline lookup yields CDR1 GTSNPN and CDR2 SVGIG (reference sequence). This CDR3 is CAWKGEREAGEQYF. The CDR3 DNA is TGTGCCTGGAAGGGTGAGCGGGAGGCTGGCGAGCAGTACTTC.

This rearrangement joins TRBV5-6 to TRBJ2-6, with D uncertain. Germline V gene lookup returns CDR1 SGHDT and CDR2 YYEEEE. V was cut by 4 bases and J by 4 bases, with 21 bases left in between. CDR3 size: 18 residues. The CDR3 coding sequence is TGTGCCAGCAGCCCCTTGGGCGCTGGCGTTTCCGGGGCCAACGTCCTGACTTTC. Residues: CASSPLGAGVSGANVLTF.

The chain joins TRBV6-1 to TRBJ1-5; D gene unclear. Per germline, CDR1 MNHNS and CDR2 SASEGT. This CDR3 region has 15 residues. V lost 1 base, J lost 4 bases, and 11 bases lay in between. CDR3 DNA sequence: TGTGCCAGCAGTGAAGGGCTGGGCGGGAATCAGCCCCAGCATTTT. Translated, it gives CASSEGLGGNQPQHF.

The chain employs TRBV7-2 and TRBJ2-1; 7 bases align to TRBD1. Germline-derived CDR1 and CDR2 are SGHTA and FQGNSA. This CDR3 spans 15 amino acids. Trimming took 1 base from V and 2 from J; bases not matched to a gene: 2. CDR3: CASSLVTGTYNEQFF. The CDR3 bases are TGTGCCAGCAGCTTAGTGACAGGGACCTACAATGAGCAGTTCTTC.

The rearrangement uses TRBV9 and TRBJ1-2; D uncertain. V lost 0 bases and J lost 1, with 10 bases in between. Germline CDR1 and CDR2: SGDLS and YYNGEE. The CDR3 consists of 15 residues. The DNA for the CDR3 is TGTGCCAGCAGCGTAGCGCCCGGGGATAACTATGGCTACACCTTC. It codes for CASSVAPGDNYGYTF.

The gene calls are TRBV29-1 and TRBJ2-1; 8 bases match TRBD1. This CDR3 has 11 residues. CDR1 and CDR2 from the germline V gene are SQVTM and ANQGSEA. With V trimmed by 7 bases and J by 8 bases, 4 bases remained unmatched. The CDR3 reads CSADRVDEQFF. The CDR3 region has the DNA TGCAGCGCGGACAGGGTGGATGAGCAGTTCTTC.

This sequence joins TRBV29-1 and TRBJ1-5; 7 nucleotides match TRBD1. CDR1 SQVTM and CDR2 ANQGSEA come from the germline V gene. CDR3 length: 13 residues. V lost 8 bases, J lost 6 bases, and 10 bases stayed unmatched. The chain's CDR3 is CSTQDSGGQPQHF. CDR3 coding DNA: TGCAGCACCCAGGACTCAGGGGGTCAGCCCCAGCATTTT.

V gene TRBV7-9 combines with J gene TRBJ2-2; TRBD2 matches 11 bases. The CDR3 covers 16 residues. Germline values: CDR1 SEHNR, CDR2 FQNEAQ (reference sequence). The V and J ends lost 5 bases and 1 base, in that order; junction bases with no gene match: 3. The CDR3 protein is CASSATSGGNTGELFF. The CDR3 region has the DNA TGTGCCAGCAGCGCCACTAGCGGGGGGAACACCGGGGAGCTGTTTTTT.

The rearrangement links TRBV5-6 to TRBJ1-1; the match to TRBD1 covers 9 bases. With V trimmed by 4 bases and J by 1 base, 2 bases remained unmatched. Germline V gene lookup returns CDR1 SGHDT and CDR2 YYEEEE. This CDR3 has 14 amino acids. The CDR3: CASSATGGNTEAFF. The CDR3 region has the DNA TGTGCCAGCAGCGCGACAGGGGGGAACACTGAAGCTTTCTTT.

This chain uses TRBV5-6 with TRBJ2-7; 7 bases map to TRBD2. V was clipped by 2 bases and J by 4 bases; unmatched bases: 3. The CDR3 spans 13 residues. Per germline, CDR1 SGHDT and CDR2 YYEEEE. Written as DNA, the CDR3 is TGTGCCAGCAGCTTCCGTAGCGGGTACGAGCAGTACTTC. Translating it yields CASSFRSGYEQYF.

The gene calls are TRBV9 and TRBJ2-6; maybe TRBD2 (5 bases). The ends were cut back, 2 bases at V and 0 bases at J, with 12 bases in the middle. Germline V gives CDR1 SGDLS, CDR2 YYNGEE. The CDR3 length is 17 residues. The CDR3 here is CASSVRTGNSGANVLTF. The CDR3 DNA follows: TGTGCCAGCAGCGTCAGGACGGGAAACTCTGGGGCCAACGTCCTGACTTTC.

The chain recombines TRBV2 with TRBJ1-5; 7 bases line up with TRBD1. The ends lost 2 bases at V and 4 bases at J; junction bases unmatched: 5. The CDR3 has 15 residues. Germline values: CDR1 SNHLY, CDR2 FYNNEI. The CDR3 spells CASSEKGQLNQPQHF. The CDR3 coding sequence is TGTGCCAGCAGTGAAAAGGGACAGCTGAATCAGCCCCAGCATTTT.

The V gene is TRBV6-1, the J gene TRBJ1-2; D is ambiguous. In germline, CDR1 is MNHNS, CDR2 SASEGT. The CDR3 is made up of 14 amino acids. The ends were cut back, 2 bases at V and 4 bases at J, with 11 bases in the middle. CDR3 loop: CASSENHRAYGYTF. The CDR3 DNA is TGTGCCAGCAGTGAAAATCACAGAGCCTATGGCTACACCTTC.

The gene calls are TRBV30 and TRBJ1-4; D remains ambiguous. The V end was cut by 4 bases, the J end by 3 bases, with 9 bases between. The CDR3 loop spans 13 amino acids. Germline assignment: CDR1 GTSNPN and CDR2 SVGIG (reference sequence). CDR3 sequence: CAWNIRANEKLFF. Written as DNA, the CDR3 is TGTGCCTGGAATATCCGGGCTAATGAAAAACTGTTTTTT.

J is TRBJ1-5 and V is TRBV28, with D unclear. Trimming shortened V by 4 bases and J by 6 bases, and 10 bases separated the two germline ends. CDR1 MDHEN and CDR2 SYDVKM come from the germline V gene. This CDR3 contains 13 residues. The CDR3 spells CASSSSGGQPQHF. For the CDR3, the DNA is TGTGCCAGCAGTTCCTCCGGCGGTCAGCCCCAGCATTTT.

The chain uses TRBV6-1 and TRBJ1-4; D is unclear. V was trimmed by 4 bases and J by 5 bases, leaving 14 bases between them. CDR1 is MNHNS, CDR2 SASEGT, per germline. This CDR3 contains 15 residues. This CDR3 is CASSGGGSGNEKLFF. Here the CDR3 DNA reads TGTGCCAGCAGTGGAGGAGGTTCGGGGAATGAAAAACTGTTTTTT.

This chain links TRBV11-2 with TRBJ2-7, with a weak D call TRBD1 (6 bases). Trimming took off 4 bases at V and 3 bases at J, with 13 bases between the two ends. There are 14 residues in the CDR3. Germline lookup yields CDR1 SGHAT and CDR2 FQNNGV. As DNA, the CDR3 is TGTGCCAGCAGCTCCCAGGGGCTAAACTACGAGCAGTACTTC. As protein: CASSSQGLNYEQYF.

CDR3: CSVFYRGRDRFNGTALKAFF. As DNA, the CDR3 is TGCAGCGTTTTTTACCGGGGACGGGACAGGTTCAATGGGACAGCTTTGAAAGCTTTCTTT. The genes are TRBV29-1 and TRBJ1-1; 8 nucleotides agree with TRBD1. This CDR3 has 20 amino acids. CDR1 and CDR2 from the germline V gene are SQVTM and ANQGSEA. With V trimmed by 5 bases and J by 9 bases, 32 bases remained unmatched. Supplemented by reference TRBV29-1 and TRBJ1-1, the full variable domain reads SAVISQKPSRDICQRGTSLTIQCQVDSQVTMMFWYRQQPGQSLTLIATANQGSEATYESGFVIDKFPISRPNLTFSTLTVSNMSPEDSSIYLCSVFYRGRDRFNGTALKAFFGQGTRLTVV.

The V gene is TRBV29-1, the J gene TRBJ2-3; D possibly corresponds to TRBD2 (6 bases). Germline V lookup: CDR1 SQVTM, CDR2 ANQGSEA. This CDR3 has 13 amino acids. V lost 6 bases to trimming and J lost 4 bases, with 14 bases between them. CDR3 nucleotide sequence: TGCAGCGTCTACGGGACTTTTTCAGATACGCAGTATTTT. Its protein product is CSVYGTFSDTQYF.

The chain recombines TRBV5-4 with TRBJ2-1, with 12 bases lining up with TRBD2. Germline CDR1 and CDR2: SGHNT and YYREEE (reference sequence). CDR3 length equals 18 residues. Trimming cost V 4 bases and J 5 bases; bases outside gene matches: 13. DNA for the CDR3: TGTGCCAGCAGCAAGGGACTAGCGGGCGACCTCCAAAACAATGAGCAGTTCTTC. It specifies CASSKGLAGDLQNNEQFF.

The chain is built from TRBV15 and TRBJ2-7; 7 bases align to TRBD1. Losses at the gene ends were 0 bases for V and 6 bases for J; bases not matched to a gene: 8. The germline CDR1 and CDR2 sequences are LNHNV and YYDKDF (reference sequence). The CDR3 is 15 amino acids. The CDR3 loop reads CATSRDKLTGSEQYF. The CDR3 region has the DNA TGTGCCACCAGCAGAGATAAACTGACAGGGTCCGAGCAGTACTTC. The full variable domain, its missing parts supplied by reference TRBV15 and TRBJ2-7, is DAMVIQNPRYQVTQFGKPVTLSCSQTLNHNVMYWYQQKSSQAPKLLFHYYDKDFNNEADTPDNFQSRRPNTSFCFLDIRSPGLGDTAMYLCATSRDKLTGSEQYFGPGTRLTVT.

This chain joins TRBV6-5 and TRBJ1-2, with 7 bases identical to TRBD1. J lost 8 bases, V lost 2 bases, and 5 bases had no gene match. The CDR3 spans 13 residues. From germline, CDR1 is MNHEY and CDR2 SVGAGI. This chain's CDR3 is CASSYGQAGGYTF. CDR3 DNA: TGTGCCAGCAGTTACGGACAGGCAGGAGGCTACACCTTC.

The gene calls are TRBV18 and TRBJ1-2; TRBD1 aligns across 7 bases. Germline V lookup: CDR1 KGHSH, CDR2 LQKENI. V lost 5 bases to trimming and J lost 3 bases; unmatched junction nucleotides: 9. This CDR3 is built from 15 residues. CDR3 nucleotides: TGTGCCAGCTCAGACCGGGACAGTCGTGACTATGGCTACACCTTC. Translation: CASSDRDSRDYGYTF.

The chain uses TRBV19 and TRBJ1-2; possibly TRBD1 for D (5 bases). Germline V gives CDR1 LNHDA, CDR2 SQIVND (reference sequence). CDR3 length equals 15 residues. V was cut by 4 bases and J by 0 bases, with 12 bases left in between. The CDR3 reads CASSTAGLANYGYTF. DNA for the CDR3: TGTGCCAGTAGTACTGCAGGGCTTGCTAACTATGGCTACACCTTC.

The rearrangement links TRBV5-6 to TRBJ2-3; TRBD1 agrees at 7 bases. This CDR3 has 16 residues. With 0 bases clipped from V and 3 bases from J, the junction kept 7 bases outside the gene matches. Germline V gene sequence: CDR1 SGHDT, CDR2 YYEEEE. CDR3 in amino acids: CASSLEHRGRTDTQYF. CDR3 DNA: TGTGCCAGCAGCTTGGAACACAGGGGTAGGACAGATACGCAGTATTTT.